This T cell receptor (beta chain) stems from a study of blood T cell repertoires in COVID-19. With V trimmed by 5 bases and J by 2 bases, 9 bases remained unmatched. The CDR3 runs to 15 residues. The germline gives CDR1 SGHRS, CDR2 YFSETQ. Clones were sequenced by immunoSEQ multiplex PCR, and TCRdb holds only the in-frame ones, with some missing. The sample has 35,000 to 55,000 clones; approximately 85% are singletons. The chain links TRBV5-1 to TRBJ2-5; TRBD1 matches at 7 bases. The origin of this receptor is a human donor in a cohort sampled during active COVID-19. Source material: peripheral blood. DNA of the CDR3: TGCGCCAGCAGTGACACAGGGGATCCTCAAGAGACCCAGTACTTC. It encodes CASSDTGDPQETQYF.